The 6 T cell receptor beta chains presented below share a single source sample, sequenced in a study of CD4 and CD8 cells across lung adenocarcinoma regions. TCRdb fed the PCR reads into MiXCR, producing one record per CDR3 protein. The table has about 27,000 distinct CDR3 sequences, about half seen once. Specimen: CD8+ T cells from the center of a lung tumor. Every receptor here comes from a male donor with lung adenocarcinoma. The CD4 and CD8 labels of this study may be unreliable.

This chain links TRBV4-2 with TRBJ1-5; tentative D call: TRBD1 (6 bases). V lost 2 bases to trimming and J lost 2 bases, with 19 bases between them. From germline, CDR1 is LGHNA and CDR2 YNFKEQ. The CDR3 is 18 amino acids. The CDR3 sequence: CASSQQRSQGLGNQPQHF. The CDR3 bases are TGTGCCAGCAGCCAACAAAGGAGCCAGGGGCTGGGCAATCAGCCCCAGCATTTT.

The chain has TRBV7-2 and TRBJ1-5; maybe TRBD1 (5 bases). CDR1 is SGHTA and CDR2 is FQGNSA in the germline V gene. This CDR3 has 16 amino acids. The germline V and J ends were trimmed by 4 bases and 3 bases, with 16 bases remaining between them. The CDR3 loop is CASSWRGGIYNQPQHF. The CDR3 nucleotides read TGTGCCAGCAGCTGGCGGGGGGGGATTTACAATCAGCCCCAGCATTTT.

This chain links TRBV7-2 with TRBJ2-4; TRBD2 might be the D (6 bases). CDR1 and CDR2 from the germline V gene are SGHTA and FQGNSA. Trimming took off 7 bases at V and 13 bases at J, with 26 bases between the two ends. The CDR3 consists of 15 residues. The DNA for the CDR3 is TGTGCCAGCATCTCGCGGGGCGGGGCCAAAAACACGCAGTACTTC. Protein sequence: CASISRGGAKNTQYF.

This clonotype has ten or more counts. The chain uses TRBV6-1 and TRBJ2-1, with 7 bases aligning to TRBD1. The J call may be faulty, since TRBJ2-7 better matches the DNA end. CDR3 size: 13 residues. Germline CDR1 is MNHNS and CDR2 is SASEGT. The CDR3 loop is CATSGQPNYEQYF. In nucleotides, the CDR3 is TGTGCCACGTCGGGACAGCCAAACTACGAGCAGTACTTC.

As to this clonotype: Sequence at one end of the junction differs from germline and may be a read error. In nucleotides, the CDR3 is TGTGCCAGCCGCGACTCGGGGCGGCGAGCCAAAAACACGCAGTATTTC. This sequence encodes CASRDSGRRAKNTQYF. The V gene is TRBV6-4, the J gene TRBJ2-3; either TRBD1 or TRBD2 may fit D (5 bases each). CDR1 MRHNA and CDR2 SNTAGT come from the germline V gene. CDR3 size: 16 residues.

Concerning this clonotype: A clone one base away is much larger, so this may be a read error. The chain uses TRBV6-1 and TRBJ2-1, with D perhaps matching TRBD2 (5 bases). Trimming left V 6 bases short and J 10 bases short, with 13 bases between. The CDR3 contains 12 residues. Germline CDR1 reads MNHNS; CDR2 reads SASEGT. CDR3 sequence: CASRPTSYEQFF. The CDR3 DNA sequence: TGTGCCAGCAGACCAACTAGTTACGAGCAGTTCTTC.